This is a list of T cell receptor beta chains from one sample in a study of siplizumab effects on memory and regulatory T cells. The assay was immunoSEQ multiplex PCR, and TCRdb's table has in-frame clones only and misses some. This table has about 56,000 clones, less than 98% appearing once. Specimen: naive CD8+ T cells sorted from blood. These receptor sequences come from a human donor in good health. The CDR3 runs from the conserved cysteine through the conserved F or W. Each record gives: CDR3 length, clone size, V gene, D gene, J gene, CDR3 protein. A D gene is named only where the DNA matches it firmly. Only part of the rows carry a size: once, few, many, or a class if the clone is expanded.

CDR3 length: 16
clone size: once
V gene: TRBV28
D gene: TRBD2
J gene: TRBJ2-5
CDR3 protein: CASRPLAGGPGETQYF

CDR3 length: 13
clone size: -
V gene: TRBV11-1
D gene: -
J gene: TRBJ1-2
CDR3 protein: CASSLYGYYGYTF

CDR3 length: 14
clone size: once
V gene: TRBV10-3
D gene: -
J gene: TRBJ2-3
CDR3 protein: CAIRDPSSTDTQYF

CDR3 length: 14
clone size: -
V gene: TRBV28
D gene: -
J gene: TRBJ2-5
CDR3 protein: CASIKGSWGETQYF

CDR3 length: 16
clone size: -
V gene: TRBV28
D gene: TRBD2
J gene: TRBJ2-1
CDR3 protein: CASSAIAGGSYNEQFF

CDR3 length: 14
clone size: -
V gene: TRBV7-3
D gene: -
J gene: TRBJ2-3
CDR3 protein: CASSPKAAGDTQYF

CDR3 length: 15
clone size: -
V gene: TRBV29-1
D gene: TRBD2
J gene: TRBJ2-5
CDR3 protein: CSVVVPTSPQETQYF

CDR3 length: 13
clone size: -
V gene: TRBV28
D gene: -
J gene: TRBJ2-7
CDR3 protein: CASSLSRAVEQYF

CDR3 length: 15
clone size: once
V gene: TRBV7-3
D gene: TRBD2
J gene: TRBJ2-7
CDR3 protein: CASSLAGGPSYEQYF

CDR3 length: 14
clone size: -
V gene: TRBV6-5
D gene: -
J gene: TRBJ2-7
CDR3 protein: CASSYDSSSYEQYF

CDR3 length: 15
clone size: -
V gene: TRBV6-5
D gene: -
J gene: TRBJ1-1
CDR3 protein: CASSPSGTTNTEAFF

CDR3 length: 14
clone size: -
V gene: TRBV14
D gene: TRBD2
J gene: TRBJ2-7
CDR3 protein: CASSQGLAGYEQYF

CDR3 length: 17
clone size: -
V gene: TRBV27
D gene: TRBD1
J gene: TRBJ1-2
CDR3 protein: CASSLDPGQGASKGYTF

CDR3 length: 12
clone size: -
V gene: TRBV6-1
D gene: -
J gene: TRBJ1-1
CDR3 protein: CASATLGAEAFF

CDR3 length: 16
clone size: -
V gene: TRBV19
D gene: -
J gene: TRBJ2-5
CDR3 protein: CASSIMVDGAHETQYF

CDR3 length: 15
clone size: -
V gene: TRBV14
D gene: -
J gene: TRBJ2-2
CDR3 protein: CASSHGTLNTGELFF

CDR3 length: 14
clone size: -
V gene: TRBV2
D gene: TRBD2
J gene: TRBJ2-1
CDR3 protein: CARESGSSYNEQFF

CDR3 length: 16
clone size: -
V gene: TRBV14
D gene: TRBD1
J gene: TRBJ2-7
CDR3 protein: CASSQDLGTGAGEQYF

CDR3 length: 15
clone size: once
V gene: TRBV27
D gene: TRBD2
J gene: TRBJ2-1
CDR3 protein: CASSFSGGFYNEQFF

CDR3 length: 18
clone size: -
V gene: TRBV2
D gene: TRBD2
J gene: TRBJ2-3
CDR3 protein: CASSEMVGLAGNTDTQYF

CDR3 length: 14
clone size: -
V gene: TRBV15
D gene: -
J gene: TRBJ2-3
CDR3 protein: CATSREGATDTQYF

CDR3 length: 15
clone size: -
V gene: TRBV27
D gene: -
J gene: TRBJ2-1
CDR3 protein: CASSLYPGLLAEQFF

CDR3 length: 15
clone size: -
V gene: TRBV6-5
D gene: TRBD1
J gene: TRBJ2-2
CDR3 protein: CASSYSRGLTGELFF

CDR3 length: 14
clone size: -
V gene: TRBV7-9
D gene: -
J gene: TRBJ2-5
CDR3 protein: CASSLPASRETQYF

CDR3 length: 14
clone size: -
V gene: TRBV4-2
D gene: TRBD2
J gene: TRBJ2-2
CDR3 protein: CASSQGGGTGELFF

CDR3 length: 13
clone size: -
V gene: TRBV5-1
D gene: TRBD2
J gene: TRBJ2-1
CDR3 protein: CASTGLAGAPQFF

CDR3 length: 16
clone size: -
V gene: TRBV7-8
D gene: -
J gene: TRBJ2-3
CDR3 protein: CASSLLSGAAADTQYF